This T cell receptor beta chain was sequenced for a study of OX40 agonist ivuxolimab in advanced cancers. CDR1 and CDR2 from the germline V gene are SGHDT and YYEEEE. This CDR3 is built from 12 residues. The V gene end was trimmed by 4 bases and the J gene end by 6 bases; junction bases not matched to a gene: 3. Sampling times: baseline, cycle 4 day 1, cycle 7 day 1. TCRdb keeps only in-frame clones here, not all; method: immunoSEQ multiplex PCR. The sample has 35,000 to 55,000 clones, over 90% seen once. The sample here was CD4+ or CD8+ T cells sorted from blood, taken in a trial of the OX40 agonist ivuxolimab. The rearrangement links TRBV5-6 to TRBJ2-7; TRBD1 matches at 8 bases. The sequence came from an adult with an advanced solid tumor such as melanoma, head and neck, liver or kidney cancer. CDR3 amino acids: CASSTTGVEQYF. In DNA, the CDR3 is TGTGCCAGCAGCACGACAGGGGTCGAGCAGTACTTC.